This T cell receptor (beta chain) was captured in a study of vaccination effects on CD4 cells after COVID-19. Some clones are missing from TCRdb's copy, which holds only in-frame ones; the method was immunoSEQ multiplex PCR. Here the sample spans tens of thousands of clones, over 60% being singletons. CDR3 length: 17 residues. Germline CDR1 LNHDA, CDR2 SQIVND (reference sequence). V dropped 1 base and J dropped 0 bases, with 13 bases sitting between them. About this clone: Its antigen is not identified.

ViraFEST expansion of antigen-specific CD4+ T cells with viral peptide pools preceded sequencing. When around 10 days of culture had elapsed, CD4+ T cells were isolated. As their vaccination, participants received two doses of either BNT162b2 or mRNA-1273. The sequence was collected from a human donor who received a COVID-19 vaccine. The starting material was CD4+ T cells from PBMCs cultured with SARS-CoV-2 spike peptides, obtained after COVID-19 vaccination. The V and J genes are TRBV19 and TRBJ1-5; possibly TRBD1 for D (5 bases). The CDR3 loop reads CASSIVGGTYSNQPQHF. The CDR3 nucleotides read TGTGCCAGTAGTATAGTTGGGGGTACCTATAGCAATCAGCCCCAGCATTTT. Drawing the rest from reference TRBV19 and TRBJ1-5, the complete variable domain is DGGITQSPKYLFRKEGQNVTLSCEQNLNHDAMYWYRQDPGQGLRLIYYSQIVNDFQKGDIAEGYSVSREKKESFPLTVTSAQKNPTAFYLCASSIVGGTYSNQPQHFGDGTRLSIL.